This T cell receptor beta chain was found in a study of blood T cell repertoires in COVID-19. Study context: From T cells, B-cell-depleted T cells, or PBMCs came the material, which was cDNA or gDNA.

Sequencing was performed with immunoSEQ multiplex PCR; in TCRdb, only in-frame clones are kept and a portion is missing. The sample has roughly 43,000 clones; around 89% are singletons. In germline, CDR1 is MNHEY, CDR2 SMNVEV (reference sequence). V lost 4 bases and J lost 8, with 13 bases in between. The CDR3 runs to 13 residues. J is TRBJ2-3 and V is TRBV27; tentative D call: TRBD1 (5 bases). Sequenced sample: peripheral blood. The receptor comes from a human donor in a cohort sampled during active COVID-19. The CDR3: CASSSSGISTQYF. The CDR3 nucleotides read TGTGCCAGCAGTTCCTCAGGGATCAGTACGCAGTATTTT.